This entry lists 28 T cell receptor beta chains sequenced from one sample in a study of human T cells and chemical hapten exposure. Time point noted: patch test 1, 2 weeks after DPC sensitization. Sample treatment: therapeutic diphenylcyclopropenone sensitization with weekly scalp DPC. Via MiXCR, TCRdb re-called the RACE reads, giving one row per CDR3 protein. Among around 380,000 distinct CDR3 sequences listed, approximately 4.4% were seen once. This material consisted of whole blood, taken in connection with sensitization to the hapten diphenylcyclopropenone (DPC). Receptor source: a woman in her 50s with alopecia areata. Some clones in this sample may be carry-over from other donors' samples.

The rearrangement uses TRBV28 and TRBJ2-5, with 10 bases that match TRBD1. The ends lost 5 bases at V and 3 bases at J; junction bases unmatched: 6. In germline, CDR1 is MDHEN, CDR2 SYDVKM. The CDR3 contains 15 residues. CDR3 in amino acids: CASSRRGTGEETQYF. The CDR3 DNA reads as TGTGCCAGCAGTCGTCGGGGGACAGGGGAAGAGACCCAGTACTTC. The whole variable domain, remainder taken from reference TRBV28 and TRBJ2-5, is DVKVTQSSRYLVKRTGEKVFLECVQDMDHENMFWYRQDPGLGLRLIYFSYDVKMKEKGDIPEGYSVSREKKERFSLILESASTNQTSMYLCASSRRGTGEETQYFGPGTRLLVL.

Only a few counts were recorded for this clonotype. The chain is built from TRBV3-1 and TRBJ1-5; 8 nucleotides align to TRBD1. This CDR3 contains 20 residues. Unmatched junction bases numbered 13, after V lost 0 bases and J lost 0 bases. Germline CDR1 is LGHDT and CDR2 is YNNKEL (reference sequence). CDR3 protein: CASSQEGLDRAKYSNQPQHF. CDR3 coding DNA: TGTGCCAGCAGCCAAGAGGGGCTGGACAGGGCGAAGTATAGCAATCAGCCCCAGCATTTT.

Only a few counts were recorded for this clonotype. The genes are TRBV28 and TRBJ1-1, with D possibly being TRBD1 (5 bases). Germline CDR1 is MDHEN and CDR2 is SYDVKM. Trimming shortened V by 6 bases and J by 3 bases, and 11 bases separated the two germline ends. The CDR3 is 13 residues long. The DNA of the CDR3 is TGTGCCAGCAGCAGGGACCCGTACACTGAAGCTTTCTTT. Translating gives CASSRDPYTEAFF.

A few counts support this clonotype. The chain employs TRBV27 and TRBJ2-5; D remains ambiguous. The germline V and J ends were trimmed by 8 bases and 7 bases, with 17 bases remaining between them. The CDR3 is 13 residues long. The V gene's germline CDR1 is MNHEY and CDR2 SMNVEV (reference sequence). In nucleotides, the CDR3 is TGTGCCAGCGGAAGCCCGGACGGCGGGACCCAGTACTTC. It translates to CASGSPDGGTQYF.

The CDR3 loop reads CAISDSGGVYSYEQYF. CDR3 DNA sequence: TGTGCCATCAGTGACAGCGGGGGGGTTTACTCCTACGAGCAGTACTTC. The rearrangement links TRBV10-3 to TRBJ2-7; 10 positions match TRBD2. The CDR3 spans 16 residues. Trimming removed 3 bases from V and 0 bases from J; junction bases left unmatched: 5. The V gene's germline CDR1 is ENHRY and CDR2 SYGVKD.

This clonotype was seen at least ten times. The rearrangement uses TRBV29-1 and TRBJ1-1, with 8 bases fitting TRBD1. The trim removed 8 bases at V and 4 bases at J, leaving 9 bases unmatched. Germline assignment: CDR1 SQVTM and CDR2 ANQGSEA. This CDR3 has 13 amino acids. The CDR3 DNA is TGCAGCCCCCACGGACAGGGAGGCACTGAAGCTTTCTTT. This codes for CSPHGQGGTEAFF.

This clonotype was seen only a few times. V usage is TRBV6-5 and J usage is TRBJ1-1; D ambiguous. Germline-derived CDR1 and CDR2 are MNHEY and SVGAGI. The CDR3 is made up of 14 amino acids. The V gene lost 5 bases and the J gene lost 4 bases, with 14 bases spanning the gap. The CDR3 loop reads CASSPRGGPTEAFF. CDR3 nucleotide sequence: TGTGCCAGCAGTCCCCGGGGAGGCCCCACTGAAGCTTTCTTT.

The V and J genes are TRBV3-1 and TRBJ1-1; no reliable D call. The CDR3 has 12 residues. Per germline, CDR1 LGHDT and CDR2 YNNKEL (reference sequence). V lost 0 bases and J lost 11, with 10 bases in between. CDR3 in DNA: TGTGCCAGCAGCCAAGATCCGGGAAGCGCTTTCTTT. This sequence encodes CASSQDPGSAFF.

This clonotype was seen at least ten times. This chain connects TRBV4-1 to TRBJ1-1, with D tentatively TRBD1 (5 bases). Per the germline V gene, CDR1 is MGHRA and CDR2 is YSYEKL. V dropped 3 bases and J dropped 4 bases, with 9 bases sitting between them. The CDR3 spans 13 residues. Here the CDR3 DNA reads TGCGCCAGCAGCCAGGCAGGGCCCACTGAAGCTTTCTTT. Amino acid sequence: CASSQAGPTEAFF.

In its sample, this clonotype was seen a few times. This CDR3 is CASSPRAGNTDTQYF. CDR3 nucleotides: TGTGCCAGCTCACCAAGAGCGGGAAACACAGATACGCAGTATTTT. V gene TRBV18 combines with J gene TRBJ2-3, with 7 bases lining up with TRBD2. CDR1 is KGHSH, CDR2 LQKENI, per germline. The CDR3 spans 15 residues. After removal of 2 bases from V and 2 bases from J, the junction contained 4 bases not matched to a gene. The full variable domain, completed using reference TRBV18 and TRBJ2-3, is NAGVMQNPRHLVRRRGQEARLRCSPMKGHSHVYWYRQLPEEGLKFMVYLQKENIIDESGMPKERFSAEFPKEGPSILRIQQVVRGDSAAYFCASSPRAGNTDTQYFGPGTRLTVL.

This chain uses TRBV4-3 with TRBJ1-4; D unresolved. This CDR3 spans 15 amino acids. From germline, CDR1 is LGHNA and CDR2 YSLEER. Trimming removed 1 base from V and 4 bases from J, with 10 bases in between. CDR3 in DNA: TGCGCCAGCAGCCAAGGGCGCAGAGATAATGAAAAACTGTTTTTT. This codes for CASSQGRRDNEKLFF.

This clonotype was observed at least ten times. The chain combines TRBV19 with TRBJ2-7; TRBD1 aligns across 8 bases. The CDR3 has 13 residues. Trimming took 8 bases from V and 5 from J; bases not matched to a gene: 8. Germline CDR1 reads LNHDA; CDR2 reads SQIVND (reference sequence). The CDR3 region is CASSKTGVHEQYF. In DNA form, the CDR3 reads TGTGCCAGTTCTAAGACAGGGGTCCACGAGCAGTACTTC.

This clonotype was found many times. The J gene is TRBJ1-1, the V gene TRBV2; the D gene is possibly TRBD1 (5 bases). Trimming removed 2 bases from V and 6 bases from J, with 10 bases in between. Germline assignment: CDR1 SNHLY and CDR2 FYNNEI. CDR3 length: 13 residues. DNA of the CDR3: TGTGCCAGCAGTGAATTGGGGGTTTCTGAAGCTTTCTTT. Protein product: CASSELGVSEAFF. Variable domain in full (rest from reference TRBV2 and TRBJ1-1): EPEVTQTPSHQVTQMGQEVILRCVPISNHLYFYWYRQILGQKVEFLVSFYNNEISEKSEIFDDQFSVERPDGSNFTLKIRSTKLEDSAMYFCASSELGVSEAFFGQGTRLTVV.

This clonotype was seen repeatedly, ten times or more. The chain employs TRBV15 and TRBJ2-3; D possibly corresponds to TRBD1 (5 bases). The CDR3 is 12 residues long. V lost 6 bases, J lost 6 bases, and 10 bases lay in between. The germline V gene encodes CDR1 LNHNV and CDR2 YYDKDF (reference sequence). CDR3 sequence reads: CATSRGEDTQYF. The DNA for the CDR3 is TGTGCCACCAGTAGGGGCGAGGATACGCAGTATTTT. The whole variable domain, remainder taken from reference TRBV15 and TRBJ2-3, is DAMVIQNPRYQVTQFGKPVTLSCSQTLNHNVMYWYQQKSSQAPKLLFHYYDKDFNNEADTPDNFQSRRPNTSFCFLDIRSPGLGDTAMYLCATSRGEDTQYFGPGTRLTVL.

This clonotype has at least ten counts. This sequence joins TRBV7-2 and TRBJ2-3; tentatively, D is TRBD1 or TRBD2 (6 bases each). This CDR3 is built from 14 residues. V shed 1 base and J shed 8 bases, with 13 bases lying between them. Germline V CDR1 and CDR2: SGHTA, FQGNSA. CDR3 DNA: TGTGCCAGCAGCTTAGTAGGAAAGGGGGGTACGCAGTATTTT. Its translation: CASSLVGKGGTQYF.

This clonotype was counted ten times or more. The CDR3 sequence: CASSLFGNTIYF. The CDR3, as DNA: TGTGCCAGCAGCCTCTTTGGTAACACCATATATTTT. The chain joins TRBV12-3 or TRBV12-4 to TRBJ1-3; the D is unclear. The V gene lost 6 bases and the J gene lost 7 bases, with 10 bases spanning the gap. This CDR3 spans 12 amino acids.

This clonotype has at least ten counts. J is TRBJ1-1 and V is TRBV7-3, with 7 bases lining up with TRBD1. Germline lookup yields CDR1 SGHTA and CDR2 FQGTGA. The ends lost 5 bases at V and 7 bases at J; junction bases unmatched: 7. The CDR3 contains 13 residues. Here the CDR3 DNA reads TGTGCCAGCAGCCGGGACAGCGGTTATGAAGCTTTCTTT. Its protein is CASSRDSGYEAFF.

This clonotype was seen more than once but under ten times. The rearrangement uses TRBV7-9 and TRBJ2-1; TRBD1 aligns across 7 bases. Per germline, CDR1 SEHNR and CDR2 FQNEAQ (reference sequence). After removal of 4 bases from V and 8 bases from J, the junction contained 11 bases not matched to a gene. The CDR3 has 15 residues. CDR3 nucleotides: TGTGCCAGCAGCTCCACCGGGACAGAGTTCCATGAGCAGTTCTTC. Translating it yields CASSSTGTEFHEQFF.

This clonotype turned up a few times. V is TRBV3-1 and J is TRBJ1-3; D is perhaps TRBD1 (6 bases). Deletions cut 0 bases from V and 4 bases from J, with 16 bases between. Germline CDR1 and CDR2: LGHDT and YNNKEL (reference sequence). CDR3 size: 17 residues. CDR3 DNA: TGTGCCAGCAGCCAAGATCGTCCGGGGGCTGCCGGAAACACCATATATTTT. It specifies CASSQDRPGAAGNTIYF. The full variable domain, with the rest looked up from reference TRBV3-1 and TRBJ1-3, is DTAVSQTPKYLVTQMGNDKSIKCEQNLGHDTMYWYKQDSKKFLKIMFSYNNKELIINETVPNRFSPKSPDKAHLNLHINSLELGDSAVYFCASSQDRPGAAGNTIYFGEGSWLTVV.

The V gene is TRBV9, the J gene TRBJ2-3, with 7 bases that match TRBD2. CDR1 and CDR2 from the germline V gene are SGDLS and YYNGEE. V shed 4 bases and J 0 bases; nucleotides not matched to a gene: 8. The CDR3 sequence is 16 residues long. The DNA for the CDR3 is TGTGCCAGCAGCTCTTTAGCGGGCCCTAGCACAGATACGCAGTATTTT. This gives the protein CASSSLAGPSTDTQYF. Full variable domain (rest looked up from reference TRBV9 and TRBJ2-3): DSGVTQTPKHLITATGQRVTLRCSPRSGDLSVYWYQQSLDQGLQFLIQYYNGEERAKGNILERFSAQQFPDLHSELNLSSLELGDSALYFCASSSLAGPSTDTQYFGPGTRLTVL.

This clonotype was observed many times. This rearrangement joins TRBV7-6 to TRBJ2-5; D remains unclear. The germline V gene encodes CDR1 SGHVS and CDR2 FNYEAQ. V dropped 4 bases and J dropped 6 bases, with 15 bases sitting between them. This CDR3 is built from 14 residues. In nucleotides, the CDR3 is TGTGCCAGCAGCTCACCCGGCGGTGCCCAGACCCAGTACTTC. It codes for CASSSPGGAQTQYF.

This clonotype occurred many times. The gene calls are TRBV15 and TRBJ2-1, with a possible D match to TRBD2 (5 bases). With 1 base removed from V and 1 base from J, the gap between germline ends came to 8 bases. The CDR3 sequence is 15 residues long. Germline V CDR1 and CDR2: LNHNV, YYDKDF (reference sequence). The CDR3 reads CATSRALESYNEQFF. CDR3 in DNA: TGTGCCACCAGCAGAGCACTAGAATCCTACAATGAGCAGTTCTTC.

This clonotype has a count of ten or more. CDR3 amino acids: CASSQEGFTAQYF. For the CDR3, the DNA is TGCGCCAGCAGCCAAGAGGGGTTTACGGCCCAGTACTTC. The chain uses TRBV4-1 and TRBJ2-5; D gene uncertain. Trimming removed 0 bases from V and 9 bases from J, with 11 bases in between. This CDR3 is 13 amino acids long. In germline, CDR1 is MGHRA, CDR2 YSYEKL.

The chain links TRBV5-1 to TRBJ1-1, with D uncertain. With 0 bases removed from V and 3 bases from J, the gap between germline ends came to 9 bases. This CDR3 has 14 residues. CDR1 is SGHRS and CDR2 is YFSETQ in the germline V gene. The CDR3 DNA follows: TGCGCCAGCAGCTTGGCAGGTCAGGACACTGAAGCTTTCTTT. Its protein is CASSLAGQDTEAFF.

Ten or more counts support this clonotype. The chain recombines TRBV10-1 with TRBJ2-7; perhaps D is TRBD1 or TRBD2 (5 bases each). The length of the CDR3 is 15 residues. Between the trimmed V and J ends, which lost 3 bases and 4 bases, there was a span of 16 bases. Germline V gene data show CDR1 as WNHNN and CDR2 as SYGVQD (reference sequence). The CDR3 protein is CASSEQPGRPYEQYF. CDR3 bases: TGCGCCAGCAGTGAACAACCGGGACGGCCATACGAGCAGTACTTC.

On this clonotype: Since a much larger clone is just one base distant, this may be a read error. The chain has TRBV9 and TRBJ1-1, with unresolved D. V lost 4 bases and J 5 bases, leaving 18 bases between the germline ends. Germline lookup yields CDR1 SGDLS and CDR2 YYNGEE. The CDR3 totals 15 residues. This chain's CDR3 is CASSTDSVSGTEAFF. The CDR3 region has the DNA TGTGCCAGCAGCACCGACTCAGTTTCTGGTACTGAAGCTTTCTTT.

A few counts support this clonotype. This chain uses TRBV29-1 with TRBJ2-7; D is tentatively TRBD1 or TRBD2 (5 bases each). CDR3 length: 12 residues. Germline V gene sequence: CDR1 SQVTM, CDR2 ANQGSEA. The ends were cut back, 6 bases at V and 6 bases at J, with 15 bases in the middle. CDR3 sequence reads: CSVRDRPGEQYF. CDR3 nucleotide sequence: TGCAGCGTGAGGGACCGTCCGGGCGAGCAGTACTTC.

This clonotype was counted ten times or more. J is TRBJ1-5 and V is TRBV20-1; the D is unclear. Germline V gene data show CDR1 as DFQATT and CDR2 as SNEGSKA (reference sequence). The CDR3 has 14 residues. Trimming shortened V by 5 bases and J by 1 base, and 12 bases separated the two germline ends. CDR3 sequence (DNA): TGCAGTGCTCGGACCCTGGGGAGCAATCAGCCCCAGCATTTT. It codes for CSARTLGSNQPQHF.